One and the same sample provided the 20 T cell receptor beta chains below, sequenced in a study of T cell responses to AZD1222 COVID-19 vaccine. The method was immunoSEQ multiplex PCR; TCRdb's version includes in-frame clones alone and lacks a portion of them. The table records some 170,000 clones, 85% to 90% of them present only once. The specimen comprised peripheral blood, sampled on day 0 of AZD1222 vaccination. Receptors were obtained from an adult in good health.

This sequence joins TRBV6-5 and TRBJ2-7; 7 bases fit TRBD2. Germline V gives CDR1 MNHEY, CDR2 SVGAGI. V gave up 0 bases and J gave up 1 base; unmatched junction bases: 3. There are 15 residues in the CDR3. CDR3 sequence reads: CASSYSRTSSYEQYF. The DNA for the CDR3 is TGTGCCAGCAGTTACTCGCGGACTAGTTCCTACGAGCAGTACTTC.

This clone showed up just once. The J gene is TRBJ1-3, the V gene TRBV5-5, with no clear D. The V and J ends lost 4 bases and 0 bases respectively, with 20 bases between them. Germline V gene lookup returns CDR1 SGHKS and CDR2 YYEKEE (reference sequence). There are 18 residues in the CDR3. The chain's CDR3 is CASSPTTAQGGSGNTIYF. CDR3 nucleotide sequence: TGTGCCAGCAGCCCCACGACGGCTCAAGGTGGCTCTGGAAACACCATATATTTT.

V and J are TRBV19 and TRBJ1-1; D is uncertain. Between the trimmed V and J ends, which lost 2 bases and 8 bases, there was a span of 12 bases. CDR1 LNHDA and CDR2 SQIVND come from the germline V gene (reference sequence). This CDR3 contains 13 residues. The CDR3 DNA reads TGTGCCAGTAGTATAAAACGGGCCAGCGAAGCTTTCTTT. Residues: CASSIKRASEAFF.

The CDR3 spells CASSQDLPGRAADTQYF. CDR3 nucleotides: TGTGCCAGCAGCCAAGATCTGCCGGGGAGGGCCGCAGATACGCAGTATTTT. This chain links TRBV3-1 (or the pseudogene TRBV3-2) with TRBJ2-3, with 7 bases aligning to TRBD2. The CDR3 spans 17 residues. The J segment lost 4 bases and the V segment lost 0 bases, leaving 10 bases of the junction unmatched. Germline V gene sequence: CDR1 LGHDT, CDR2 YNNKEL (reference sequence).

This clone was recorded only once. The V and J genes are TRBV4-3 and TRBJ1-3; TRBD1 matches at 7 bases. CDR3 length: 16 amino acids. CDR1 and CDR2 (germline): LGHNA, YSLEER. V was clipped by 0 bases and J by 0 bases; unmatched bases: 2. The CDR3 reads CASSQDDRDSGNTIYF. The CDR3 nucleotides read TGCGCCAGCAGCCAAGATGACAGGGACTCTGGAAACACCATATATTTT.

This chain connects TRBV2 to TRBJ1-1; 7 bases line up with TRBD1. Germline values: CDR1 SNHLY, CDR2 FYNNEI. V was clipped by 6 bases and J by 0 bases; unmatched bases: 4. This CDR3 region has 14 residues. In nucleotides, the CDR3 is TGTGCCAGCAGCGAACAGGGGTTGAACACTGAAGCTTTCTTT. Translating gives CASSEQGLNTEAFF.

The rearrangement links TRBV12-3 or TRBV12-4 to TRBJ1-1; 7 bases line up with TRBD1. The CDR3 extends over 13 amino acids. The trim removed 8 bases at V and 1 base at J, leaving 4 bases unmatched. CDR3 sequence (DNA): TGTGCCAGCTCGACAGGGCGGAACACTGAAGCTTTCTTT. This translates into CASSTGRNTEAFF.

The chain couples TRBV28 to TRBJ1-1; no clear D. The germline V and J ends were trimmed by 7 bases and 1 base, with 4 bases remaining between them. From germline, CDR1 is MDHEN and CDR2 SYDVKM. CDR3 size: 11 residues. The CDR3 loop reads CASNSNTEAFF. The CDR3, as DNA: TGTGCCAGCAACTCGAACACTGAAGCTTTCTTT.

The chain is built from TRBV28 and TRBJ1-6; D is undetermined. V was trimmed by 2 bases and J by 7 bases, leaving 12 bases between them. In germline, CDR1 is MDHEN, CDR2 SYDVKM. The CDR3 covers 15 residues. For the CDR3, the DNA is TGTGCCAGCAGTTTACGGCGCCAAACGAATTCACCCCTCCACTTT. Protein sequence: CASSLRRQTNSPLHF.

CDR3 DNA sequence: TGCGCCAGCAGCCAAGATCGAAGCCGTATCTACGAGCAGTACTTC. It is translated as CASSQDRSRIYEQYF. The chain carries TRBV4-3 and TRBJ2-7; D is unclear. Germline values: CDR1 LGHNA, CDR2 YSLEER. Trimming cost V 0 bases and J 3 bases, with 12 bases left between them. CDR3 length equals 15 residues.

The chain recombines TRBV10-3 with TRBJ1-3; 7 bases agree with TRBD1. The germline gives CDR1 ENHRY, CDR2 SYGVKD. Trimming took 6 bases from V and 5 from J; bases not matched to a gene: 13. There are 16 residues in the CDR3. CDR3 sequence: CAIRGLKPGQRNTIYF. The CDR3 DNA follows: TGTGCCATCAGGGGGTTGAAACCGGGACAGCGAAACACCATATATTTT.

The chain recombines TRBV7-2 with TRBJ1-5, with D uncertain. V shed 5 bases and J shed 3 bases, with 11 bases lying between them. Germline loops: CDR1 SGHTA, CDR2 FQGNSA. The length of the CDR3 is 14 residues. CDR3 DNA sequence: TGTGCCAGCAGCGCGGACGGGATCAATCAGCCCCAGCATTTT. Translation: CASSADGINQPQHF.

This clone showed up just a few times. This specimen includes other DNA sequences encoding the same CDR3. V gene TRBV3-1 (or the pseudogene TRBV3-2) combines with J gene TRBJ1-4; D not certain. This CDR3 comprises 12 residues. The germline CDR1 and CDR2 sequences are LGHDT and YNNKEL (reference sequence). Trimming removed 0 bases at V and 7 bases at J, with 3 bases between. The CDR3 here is CASSQEVEKLFF. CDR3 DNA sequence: TGTGCCAGCAGCCAAGAGGTTGAAAAACTGTTTTTT.

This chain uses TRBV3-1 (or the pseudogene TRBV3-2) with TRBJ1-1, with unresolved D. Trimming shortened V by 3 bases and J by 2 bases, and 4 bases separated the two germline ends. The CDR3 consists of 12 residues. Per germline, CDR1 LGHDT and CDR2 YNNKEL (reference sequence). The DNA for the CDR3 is TGTGCCAGCAGCCAGATTAACACTGAAGCTTTCTTT. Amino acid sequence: CASSQINTEAFF.

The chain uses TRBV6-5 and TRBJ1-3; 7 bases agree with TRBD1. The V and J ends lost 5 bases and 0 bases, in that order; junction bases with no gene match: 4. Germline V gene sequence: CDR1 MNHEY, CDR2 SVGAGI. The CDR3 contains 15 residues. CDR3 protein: CASSPDRLSGNTIYF. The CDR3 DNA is TGTGCCAGCAGTCCGGACAGGCTCTCTGGAAACACCATATATTTT.

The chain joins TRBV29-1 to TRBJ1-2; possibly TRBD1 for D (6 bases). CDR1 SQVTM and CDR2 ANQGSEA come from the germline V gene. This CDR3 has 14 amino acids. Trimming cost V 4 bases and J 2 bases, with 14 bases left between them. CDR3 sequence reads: CSVGTGQPNYGYTF. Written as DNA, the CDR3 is TGCAGCGTTGGAACCGGACAGCCAAACTATGGCTACACCTTC.

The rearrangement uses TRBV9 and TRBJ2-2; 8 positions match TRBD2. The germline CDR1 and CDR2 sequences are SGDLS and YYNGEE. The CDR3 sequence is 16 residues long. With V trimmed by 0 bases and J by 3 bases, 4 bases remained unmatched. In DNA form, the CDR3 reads TGTGCCAGCAGCGTAGTCAGCGGGGGATACACCGGGGAGCTGTTTTTT. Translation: CASSVVSGGYTGELFF.

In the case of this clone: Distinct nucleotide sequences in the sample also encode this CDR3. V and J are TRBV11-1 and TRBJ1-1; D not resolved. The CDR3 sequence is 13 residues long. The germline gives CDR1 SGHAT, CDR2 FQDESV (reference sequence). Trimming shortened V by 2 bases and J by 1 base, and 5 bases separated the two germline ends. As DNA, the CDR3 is TGTGCCAGCAGCTTATCGGGGAACACTGAAGCTTTCTTT. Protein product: CASSLSGNTEAFF.

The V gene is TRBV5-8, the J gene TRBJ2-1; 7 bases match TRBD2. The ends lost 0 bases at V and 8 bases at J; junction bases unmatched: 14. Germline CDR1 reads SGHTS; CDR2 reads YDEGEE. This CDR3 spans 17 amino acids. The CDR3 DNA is TGTGCCAGCAGCTTGGGATACACTAGCGACCCCATGCATGAGCAGTTCTTC. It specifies CASSLGYTSDPMHEQFF.

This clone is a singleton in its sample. The CDR3 loop is CASSLPLTSYNEQFF. The CDR3 nucleotides are TGTGCCAGCAGCCTACCACTGACTTCCTACAATGAGCAGTTCTTC. The V gene is TRBV5-4, the J gene TRBJ2-1, with D uncertain. The CDR3 contains 15 residues. Germline-derived CDR1 and CDR2 are SGHNT and YYREEE (reference sequence). Trimming shortened V by 4 bases and J by 1 base, and 12 bases separated the two germline ends.